The 12 T cell receptor beta chains reported below all come from one sample, sequenced in a study of CD8+CD57+ T cells in acquired aplastic anemia. It was genomic DNA that served as the template for profiling TCR beta VDJ and CDR3. TCRdb reprocessed the reads via MiXCR and lists one record per CDR3 protein. The sample lists about 210,000 distinct CDR3 sequences, 61% seen once, with roughly 29% in the top ten. The sample taken for sequencing was sorted CD4+, CD8+, or CD8+CD57+ T cells (not recorded which) from PBMCs. The receptors shown here come from a human donor in good health.

This clonotype was detected only a few times. V is TRBV9 and J is TRBJ1-5; 7 nucleotides line up with TRBD1. With V trimmed by 3 bases and J by 5 bases, 2 bases remained unmatched. The CDR3 extends over 13 amino acids. CDR1 is SGDLS and CDR2 is YYNGEE in the germline V gene. CDR3 amino acids: CASSATGDQPQHF. DNA of the CDR3: TGTGCCAGCAGCGCCACAGGGGATCAGCCCCAGCATTTT.

The chain uses TRBV7-3 and TRBJ2-3, with D perhaps matching TRBD2 (5 bases). The CDR3 contains 16 residues. Trimming took off 6 bases at V and 3 bases at J, with 19 bases between the two ends. CDR1 and CDR2 (germline): SGHTA, FQGTGA. CDR3 DNA sequence: TGTGCCAGCAGTTCCCCCCCTGGCGAGGGAACAGATACGCAGTATTTT. It yields the protein CASSSPPGEGTDTQYF.

The V gene is TRBV7-8, the J gene TRBJ1-5; 10 nucleotides match TRBD1. The CDR3 loop spans 17 amino acids. Trimming removed 6 bases from V and 0 bases from J; junction bases left unmatched: 8. CDR1 SGHVS and CDR2 FQNEAQ come from the germline V gene. This CDR3 reads CASSFRTGGHSNQPQHF. CDR3 in DNA: TGTGCCAGCAGTTTTAGGACAGGGGGGCATAGCAATCAGCCCCAGCATTTT.

There are many counts of this clonotype. DNA of the CDR3: TGTGCCAGCAGCCAATCCGGCACTGAAGCTTTCTTT. It specifies CASSQSGTEAFF. The chain links TRBV16 to TRBJ1-1; D is uncertain. CDR1 and CDR2 from the germline V gene are KGHSY and FQNENV. This CDR3 comprises 12 residues. Trimming removed 0 bases at V and 4 bases at J, with 3 bases between.

The J gene is TRBJ2-6, the V gene TRBV7-2, with D uncertain. Trimming pared 1 base from V and 2 bases from J, leaving 3 bases between. Per the germline V gene, CDR1 is SGHTA and CDR2 is FQGNSA. This CDR3 comprises 14 residues. CDR3 sequence: CASSLGAGANVLTF. In DNA form, the CDR3 reads TGTGCCAGCAGCTTAGGCGCTGGGGCCAACGTCCTGACTTTC. Full variable domain (missing parts from reference TRBV7-2 and TRBJ2-6): GAGVSQSPSNKVTEKGKDVELRCDPISGHTALYWYRQSLGQGLEFLIYFQGNSAPDKSGLPSDRFSAERTGGSVSTLTIQRTQQEDSAVYLCASSLGAGANVLTFGAGSRLTVL.

There are a few counts of this clonotype. The genes are TRBV20-1 and TRBJ2-1; D is ambiguous. Trimming took 0 bases from V and 7 from J, leaving 7 bases between them. The CDR3 consists of 12 residues. CDR1 DFQATT and CDR2 SNEGSKA come from the germline V gene (reference sequence). The CDR3 DNA sequence: TGCAGTGCTAGAGATTTAGAAAATGAGCAGTTCTTC. It translates to CSARDLENEQFF.

The rearrangement links TRBV25-1 to TRBJ2-3; unclear D gene. This CDR3 has 16 residues. The V gene lost 3 bases and the J gene lost 0 bases, with 13 bases spanning the gap. Germline V CDR1 and CDR2: MGHDK, SYGVNS. CDR3 in DNA: TGTGCCAGCAGTGAGCCCAGCACCTATAGCACAGATACGCAGTATTTT. Protein: CASSEPSTYSTDTQYF.

CDR3 nucleotide sequence: TGTGCCAGCAGCGTAGACCTAGCGGGACCCCAGCAGTTCTTC. Amino acids: CASSVDLAGPQQFF. This sequence joins TRBV9 and TRBJ2-1, with 9 bases aligning to TRBD2. CDR3 size: 14 residues. V dropped 0 bases and J dropped 11; count of bases not matched to a gene: 6. Germline lookup yields CDR1 SGDLS and CDR2 YYNGEE.

This clonotype was counted at least ten times. The chain employs TRBV7-9 and TRBJ2-1, with D possibly called TRBD1 or TRBD2 (5 bases each). Trimming took 1 base from V and 7 from J, leaving 14 bases between them. Germline assignment: CDR1 SEHNR and CDR2 FQNEAQ (reference sequence). CDR3 length equals 15 residues. The CDR3 sequence is CASSLGSGRRNEQFF. CDR3 coding DNA: TGTGCCAGCAGCTTAGGTTCGGGACGAAGAAATGAGCAGTTCTTC.

This chain joins TRBV12-3 or TRBV12-4 and TRBJ2-7, with no clear D. The CDR3 sequence is 15 residues long. The germline V and J ends were trimmed by 5 bases and 3 bases, with 17 bases remaining between them. The chain's CDR3 is CASSELRQFNYEQYF. Written as DNA, the CDR3 is TGTGCCAGCAGTGAATTGCGGCAATTCAACTACGAGCAGTACTTC.

Ten or more counts support this clonotype. The chain couples TRBV7-2 to TRBJ2-1; possibly TRBD2 for D (6 bases). The CDR3 runs to 16 residues. Trimming removed 3 bases at V and 4 bases at J, with 16 bases between. CDR1 SGHTA and CDR2 FQGNSA come from the germline V gene. DNA for the CDR3: TGTGCCAGCAGCTTTACCAGCGGGCCCTCTTACAATGAGCAGTTCTTC. As protein: CASSFTSGPSYNEQFF.

The table lists this clonotype with a few counts. The chain couples TRBV7-3 to TRBJ1-2, with 8 bases that match TRBD1. Unmatched junction bases numbered 5, after V lost 3 bases and J lost 8 bases. Germline lookup yields CDR1 SGHTA and CDR2 FQGTGA. CDR3 length: 13 amino acids. CDR3 residues: CASSLDRDGGYTF. CDR3 DNA sequence: TGTGCCAGCAGCTTGGACAGGGACGGAGGCTACACCTTC.